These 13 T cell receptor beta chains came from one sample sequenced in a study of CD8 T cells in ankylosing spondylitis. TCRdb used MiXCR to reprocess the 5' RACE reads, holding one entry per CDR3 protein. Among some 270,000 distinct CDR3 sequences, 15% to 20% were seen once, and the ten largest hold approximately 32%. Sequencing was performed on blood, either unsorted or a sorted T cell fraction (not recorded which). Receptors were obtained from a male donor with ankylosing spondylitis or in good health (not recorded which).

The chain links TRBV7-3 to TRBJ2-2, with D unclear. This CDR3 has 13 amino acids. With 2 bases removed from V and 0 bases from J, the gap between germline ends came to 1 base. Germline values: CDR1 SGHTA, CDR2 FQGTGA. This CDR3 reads CASSLPNTGELFF. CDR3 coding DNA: TGTGCCAGCAGCTTACCGAACACCGGGGAGCTGTTTTTT.

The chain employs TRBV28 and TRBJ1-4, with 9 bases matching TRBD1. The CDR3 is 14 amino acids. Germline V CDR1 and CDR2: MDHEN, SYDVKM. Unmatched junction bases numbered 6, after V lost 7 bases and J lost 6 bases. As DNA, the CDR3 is TGTGCCAGCAACCCGGGACAGGGTGATGAAAAACTGTTTTTT. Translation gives CASNPGQGDEKLFF.

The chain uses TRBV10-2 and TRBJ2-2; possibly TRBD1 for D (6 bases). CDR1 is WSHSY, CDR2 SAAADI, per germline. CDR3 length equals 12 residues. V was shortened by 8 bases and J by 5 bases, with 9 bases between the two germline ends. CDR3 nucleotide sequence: TGCGCCAGCGACACAGGGACCGGGGAGCTGTTTTTT. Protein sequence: CASDTGTGELFF.

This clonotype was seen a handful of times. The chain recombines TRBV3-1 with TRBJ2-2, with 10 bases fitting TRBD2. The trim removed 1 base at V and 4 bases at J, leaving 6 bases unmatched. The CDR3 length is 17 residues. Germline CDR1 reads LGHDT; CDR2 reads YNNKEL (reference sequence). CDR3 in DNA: TGTGCCAGCAGCCAAGGGGAACTAGCGGGACGCACCGGGGAGCTGTTTTTT. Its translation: CASSQGELAGRTGELFF.

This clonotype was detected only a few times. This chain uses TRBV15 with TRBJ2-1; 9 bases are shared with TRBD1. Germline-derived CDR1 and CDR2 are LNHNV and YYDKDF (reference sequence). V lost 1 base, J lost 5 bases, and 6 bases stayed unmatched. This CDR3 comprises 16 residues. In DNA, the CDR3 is TGTGCCACCAGCAGAGGATCGACAGGGGGAAACAATGAGCAGTTCTTC. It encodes CATSRGSTGGNNEQFF. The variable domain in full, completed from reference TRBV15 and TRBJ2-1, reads DAMVIQNPRYQVTQFGKPVTLSCSQTLNHNVMYWYQQKSSQAPKLLFHYYDKDFNNEADTPDNFQSRRPNTSFCFLDIRSPGLGDTAMYLCATSRGSTGGNNEQFFGPGTRLTVL.

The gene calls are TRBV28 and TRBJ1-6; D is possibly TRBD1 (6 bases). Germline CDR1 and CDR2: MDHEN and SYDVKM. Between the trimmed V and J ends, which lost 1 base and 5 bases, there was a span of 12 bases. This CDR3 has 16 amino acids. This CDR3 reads CASSLSVTGDNSPLHF. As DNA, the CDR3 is TGTGCCAGCAGTTTATCGGTGACAGGAGATAATTCACCCCTCCACTTT.

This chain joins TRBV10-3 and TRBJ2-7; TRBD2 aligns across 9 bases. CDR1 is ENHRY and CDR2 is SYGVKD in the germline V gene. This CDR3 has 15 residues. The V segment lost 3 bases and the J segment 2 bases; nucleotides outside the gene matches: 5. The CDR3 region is CAISESAGGAYEQYF. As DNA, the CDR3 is TGTGCCATCAGTGAATCTGCGGGAGGGGCCTACGAGCAGTACTTC.

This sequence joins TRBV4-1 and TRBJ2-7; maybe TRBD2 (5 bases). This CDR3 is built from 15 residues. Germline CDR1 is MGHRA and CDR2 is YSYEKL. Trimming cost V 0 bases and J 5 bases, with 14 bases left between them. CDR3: CASSQDSASFNEQYF. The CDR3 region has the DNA TGCGCCAGCAGCCAAGATTCGGCTAGCTTTAACGAGCAGTACTTC.

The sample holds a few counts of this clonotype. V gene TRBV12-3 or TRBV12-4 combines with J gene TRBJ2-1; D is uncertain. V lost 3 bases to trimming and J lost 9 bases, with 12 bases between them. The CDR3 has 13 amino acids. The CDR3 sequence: CASSFSRYSEQFF. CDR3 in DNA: TGTGCCAGCAGTTTTTCCAGGTATAGTGAGCAGTTCTTC.

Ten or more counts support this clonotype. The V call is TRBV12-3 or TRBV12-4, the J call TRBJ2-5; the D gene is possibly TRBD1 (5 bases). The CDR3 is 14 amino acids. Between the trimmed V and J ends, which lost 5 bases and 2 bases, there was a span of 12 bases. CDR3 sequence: CASSRPGKQETQYF. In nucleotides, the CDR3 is TGTGCCAGCAGTAGACCAGGGAAACAAGAGACCCAGTACTTC.

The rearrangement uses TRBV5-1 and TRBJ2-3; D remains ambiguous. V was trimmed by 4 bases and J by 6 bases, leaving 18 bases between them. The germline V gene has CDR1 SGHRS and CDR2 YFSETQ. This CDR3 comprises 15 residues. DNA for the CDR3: TGCGCCAGCAGCCTACCGGGCCCGCCATCGGATACGCAGTATTTT. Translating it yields CASSLPGPPSDTQYF. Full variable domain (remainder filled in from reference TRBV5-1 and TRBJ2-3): KAGVTQTPRYLIKTRGQQVTLSCSPISGHRSVSWYQQTPGQGLQFLFEYFSETQRNKGNFPGRFSGRQFSNSRSEMNVSTLELGDSALYLCASSLPGPPSDTQYFGPGTRLTVL.

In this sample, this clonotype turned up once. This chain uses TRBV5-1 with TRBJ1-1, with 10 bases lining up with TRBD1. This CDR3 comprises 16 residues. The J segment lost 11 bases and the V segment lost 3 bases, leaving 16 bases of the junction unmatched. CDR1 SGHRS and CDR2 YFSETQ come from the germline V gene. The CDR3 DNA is TGCGCCAGCAGCTCCCTTCCGGGACAGGGGTCCTTTGTCGCTTTCTTT. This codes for CASSSLPGQGSFVAFF.

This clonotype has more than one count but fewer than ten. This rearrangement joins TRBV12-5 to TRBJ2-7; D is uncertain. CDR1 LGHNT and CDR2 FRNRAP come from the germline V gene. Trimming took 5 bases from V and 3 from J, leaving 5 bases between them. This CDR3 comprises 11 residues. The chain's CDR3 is CASGPNYEQYF. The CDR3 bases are TGTGCTAGTGGTCCCAACTACGAGCAGTACTTC.